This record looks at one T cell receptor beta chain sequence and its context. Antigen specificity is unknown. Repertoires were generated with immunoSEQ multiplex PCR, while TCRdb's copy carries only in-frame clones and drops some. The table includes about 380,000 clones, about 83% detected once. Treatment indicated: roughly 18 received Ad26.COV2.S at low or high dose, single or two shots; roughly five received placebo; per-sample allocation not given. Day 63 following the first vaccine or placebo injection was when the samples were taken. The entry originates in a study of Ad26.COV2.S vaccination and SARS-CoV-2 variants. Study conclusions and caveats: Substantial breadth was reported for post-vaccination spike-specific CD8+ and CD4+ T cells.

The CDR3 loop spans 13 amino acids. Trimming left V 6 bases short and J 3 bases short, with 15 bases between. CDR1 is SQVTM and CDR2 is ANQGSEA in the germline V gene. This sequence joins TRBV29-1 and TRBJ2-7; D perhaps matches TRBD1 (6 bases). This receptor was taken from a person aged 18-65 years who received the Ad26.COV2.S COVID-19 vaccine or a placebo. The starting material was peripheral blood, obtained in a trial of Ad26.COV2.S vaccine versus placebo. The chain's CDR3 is CSVSRDTLYEQYF. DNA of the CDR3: TGCAGCGTGAGCCGGGACACTCTCTACGAGCAGTACTTC.